The 2 T cell receptor beta chains in this list originate from one sample, sequenced in a study of OX40 agonist ivuxolimab in advanced cancers. Sequenced by immunoSEQ multiplex PCR; TCRdb stores in-frame clones only, minus some. This table has some 74,000 clones, approximately 90% appearing once. Sequencing used CD4+ or CD8+ T cells sorted from blood, obtained in a trial of the OX40 agonist ivuxolimab. The receptors were gathered from an adult with an advanced solid tumor such as melanoma, head and neck, liver or kidney cancer.

The chain combines TRBV19 with TRBJ1-2; perhaps TRBD1 as D (5 bases). The germline V gene has CDR1 LNHDA and CDR2 SQIVND (reference sequence). Trimming took 5 bases from V and 4 from J, leaving 8 bases between them. This CDR3 region has 12 residues. CDR3 amino acids: CASSPDIYGYTF. The DNA for the CDR3 is TGTGCCAGTAGTCCGGACATCTATGGCTACACCTTC.

The rearrangement links TRBV18 to TRBJ2-7; D gene uncertain. The ends were cut back, 3 bases at V and 7 bases at J, with 7 bases in the middle. CDR1 KGHSH and CDR2 LQKENI come from the germline V gene. CDR3 size: 11 residues. The CDR3 nucleotides read TGTGCCAGCTCACCCGGTTCAGAGCAGTACTTC. It encodes CASSPGSEQYF.